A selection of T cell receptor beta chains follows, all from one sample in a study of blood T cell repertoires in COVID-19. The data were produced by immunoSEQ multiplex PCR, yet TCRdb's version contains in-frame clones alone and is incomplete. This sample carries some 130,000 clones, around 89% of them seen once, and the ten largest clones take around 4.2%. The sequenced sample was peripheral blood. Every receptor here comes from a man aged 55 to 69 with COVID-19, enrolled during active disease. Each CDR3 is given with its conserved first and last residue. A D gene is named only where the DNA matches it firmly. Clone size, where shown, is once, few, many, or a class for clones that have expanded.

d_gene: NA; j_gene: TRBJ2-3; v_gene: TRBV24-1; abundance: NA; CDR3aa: CATSDFQENTDTQYF; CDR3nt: TGTGCCACCAGTGATTTCCAGGAAAACACAGATACGCAGTATTTT
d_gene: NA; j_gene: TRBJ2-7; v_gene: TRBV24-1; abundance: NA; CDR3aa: CATSDANYEQYF; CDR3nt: TGTGCCACCAGTGATGCGAACTACGAGCAGTACTTC
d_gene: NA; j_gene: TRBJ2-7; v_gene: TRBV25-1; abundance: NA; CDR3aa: CASSPERGGTPYEQYF; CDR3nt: TGTGCCAGCAGTCCCGAAAGGGGGGGCACTCCCTACGAGCAGTACTTC
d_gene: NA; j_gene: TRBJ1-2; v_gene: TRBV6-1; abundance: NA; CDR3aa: CASSEIGARSGYTF; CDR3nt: TGTGCCAGCAGTGAAATTGGGGCTCGGAGTGGCTACACCTTC
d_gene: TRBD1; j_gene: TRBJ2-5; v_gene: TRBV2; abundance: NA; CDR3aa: CASSGLTGAPETQYF; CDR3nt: TGTGCCAGCAGTGGCTTAACAGGGGCACCGGAGACCCAGTACTTC
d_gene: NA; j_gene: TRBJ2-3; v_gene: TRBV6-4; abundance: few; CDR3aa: CASNPRQCTDTQYF; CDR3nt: TGTGCCAGCAACCCTCGACAGTGCACAGATACGCAGTATTTT
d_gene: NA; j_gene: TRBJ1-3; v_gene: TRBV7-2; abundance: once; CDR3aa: CASSLGSSGNTIYF; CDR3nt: TGTGCCAGCAGCTTAGGTAGCTCTGGAAACACCATATATTTT
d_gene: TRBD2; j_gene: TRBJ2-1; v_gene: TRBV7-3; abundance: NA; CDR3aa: CASSLASGGNEQFF; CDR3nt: TGTGCCAGCAGCTTAGCTAGCGGGGGTAATGAGCAGTTCTTC
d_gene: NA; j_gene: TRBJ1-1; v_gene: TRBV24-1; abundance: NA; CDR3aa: CATSDPTGQNTEAFF; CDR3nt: TGTGCCACCAGTGACCCAACAGGGCAGAACACTGAAGCTTTCTTT
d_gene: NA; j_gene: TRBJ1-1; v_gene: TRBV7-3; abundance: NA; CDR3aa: CASSFRMNTEAFF; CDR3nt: TGTGCCAGCAGCTTTCGTATGAACACTGAAGCTTTCTTT
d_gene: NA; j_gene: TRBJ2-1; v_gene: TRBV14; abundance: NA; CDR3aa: CASSQELSSYNEQFF; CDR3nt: TGTGCCAGCAGCCAAGAGCTCAGCTCCTACAATGAGCAGTTCTTC
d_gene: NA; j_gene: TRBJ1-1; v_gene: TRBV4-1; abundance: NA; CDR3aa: CASSKRDTLNTEAFF; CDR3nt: TGCGCCAGCAGCAAGCGGGACACCTTGAACACTGAAGCTTTCTTT
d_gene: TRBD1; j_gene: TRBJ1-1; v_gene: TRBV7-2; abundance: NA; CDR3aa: CASSLIGQGVTEAFF; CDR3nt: TGTGCCAGCAGCTTGATCGGACAGGGTGTGACTGAAGCTTTCTTT
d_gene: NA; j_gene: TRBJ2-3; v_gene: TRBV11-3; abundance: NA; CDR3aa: CASSPGGTDTQYF; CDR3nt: TGTGCCAGCAGCCCGGGGGGCACAGATACGCAGTATTTT
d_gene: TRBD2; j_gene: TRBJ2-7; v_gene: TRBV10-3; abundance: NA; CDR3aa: CAISESGSGIPYEQYF; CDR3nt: TGTGCCATCAGTGAGTCTGGTAGCGGGATTCCCTACGAGCAGTACTTC
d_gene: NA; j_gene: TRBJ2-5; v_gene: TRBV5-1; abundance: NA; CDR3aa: CASSLGGRGGPWLETQYF; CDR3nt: TGCGCCAGCAGCTTGGGGGGCCGCGGGGGCCCTTGGCTAGAGACCCAGTACTTC
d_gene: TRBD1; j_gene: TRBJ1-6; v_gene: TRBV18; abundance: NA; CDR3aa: CASSPMDRGHSPLHF; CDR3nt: TGTGCCAGCTCACCGATGGACAGGGGCCATTCACCCCTCCACTTT
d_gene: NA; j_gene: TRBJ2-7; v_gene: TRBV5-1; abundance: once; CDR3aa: CASSLGGGTGYEQYF; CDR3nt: TGCGCCAGCAGCTTGGGAGGGGGTACAGGCTACGAGCAGTACTTC
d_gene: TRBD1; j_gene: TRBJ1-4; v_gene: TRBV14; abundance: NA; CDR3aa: CASSQGTGKGEKLFF; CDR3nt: TGTGCCAGCAGCCAGGGGACAGGGAAGGGTGAAAAACTGTTTTTT
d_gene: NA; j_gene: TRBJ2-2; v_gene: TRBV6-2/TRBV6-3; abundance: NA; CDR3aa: CASSPRLGGTGELFF; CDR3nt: TGTGCCAGCAGTCCGCGGCTAGGCGGCACCGGGGAGCTGTTTTTT
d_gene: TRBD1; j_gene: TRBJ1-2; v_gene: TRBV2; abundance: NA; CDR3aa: CASSEPITGDYGYTF; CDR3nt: TGTGCCAGCAGTGAACCTATCACAGGGGATTATGGCTACACCTTC
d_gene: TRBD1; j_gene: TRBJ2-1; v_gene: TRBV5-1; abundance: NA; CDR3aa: CASSLGEGASYNEQFF; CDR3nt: TGCGCCAGCAGCTTGGGCGAGGGGGCCTCCTACAATGAGCAGTTCTTC
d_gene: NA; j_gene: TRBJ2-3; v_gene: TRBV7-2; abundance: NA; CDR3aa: CAYRAAGKPDTQYF; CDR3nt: TGTGCTTACCGGGCCGCGGGGAAGCCAGATACGCAGTATTTT
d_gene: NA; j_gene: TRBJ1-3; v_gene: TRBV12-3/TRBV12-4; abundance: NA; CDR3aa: CASSFGVQSPIYF; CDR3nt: TGTGCCAGCAGTTTCGGGGTTCAGAGTCCCATATATTTT
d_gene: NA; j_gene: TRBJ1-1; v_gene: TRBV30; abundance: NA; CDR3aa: CASRYNLNTEAFF; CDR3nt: TGTGCCTCGAGATACAACCTGAACACTGAAGCTTTCTTT
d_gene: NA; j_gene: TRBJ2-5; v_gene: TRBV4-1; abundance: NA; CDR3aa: CASSHPHQGSGETQYF; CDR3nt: TGCGCCAGCAGCCATCCACATCAGGGGTCGGGAGAGACCCAGTACTTC
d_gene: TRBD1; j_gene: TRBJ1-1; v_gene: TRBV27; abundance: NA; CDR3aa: CASSLLGQGLNTEAFF; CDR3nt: TGTGCCAGCAGTTTATTGGGACAGGGTTTGAACACTGAAGCTTTCTTT
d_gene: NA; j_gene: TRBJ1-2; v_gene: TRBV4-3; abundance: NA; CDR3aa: CASSQGGGRGYGYTF; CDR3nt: TGCGCCAGCAGCCAAGGCGGAGGCAGGGGCTATGGCTACACCTTC
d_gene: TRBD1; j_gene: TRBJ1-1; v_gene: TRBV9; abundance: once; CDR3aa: CASSVGPGGAYTEAFF; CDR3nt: TGTGCCAGCAGCGTAGGACCAGGGGGCGCATATACTGAAGCTTTCTTT
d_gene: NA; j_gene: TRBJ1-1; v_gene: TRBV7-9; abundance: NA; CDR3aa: CASSSQGGSTEAFF; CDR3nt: TGTGCCAGCAGCTCACAGGGTGGGAGCACTGAAGCTTTCTTT